Shown below are 8 T cell receptor beta chains from a single sample sequenced in a study of cytomegalovirus exposure and HLA in healthy donors. PCR employed 60 Vbeta and 13 Jbeta primers. TCRdb keeps only in-frame clones here, not all; method: immunoSEQ multiplex PCR. The table has 200,000 to 250,000 clones, 82% seen once. Source material: PBMCs. These TCRs come from a woman aged 35 to 49 in good health and CMV-seropositive.

J is TRBJ1-1 and V is TRBV27; no clear D. Germline CDR1 reads MNHEY; CDR2 reads SMNVEV (reference sequence). CDR3 length equals 13 residues. Trimming took 2 bases from V and 3 from J, leaving 7 bases between them. The CDR3 DNA reads TGTGCCAGCAGTTTAAACAGATACACTGAAGCTTTCTTT. Its translation: CASSLNRYTEAFF.

J is TRBJ1-2 and V is TRBV29-1, with TRBD1 as a possible D gene (6 bases). Trimming removed 3 bases from V and 12 bases from J, with 26 bases in between. CDR3 length: 15 amino acids. CDR1 and CDR2 from the germline V gene are SQVTM and ANQGSEA. The CDR3 DNA reads as TGCAGCGTTGATTTCGGAAGGGGGGGGCAGGGTAAGAACACCTTC. Residues: CSVDFGRGGQGKNTF.

V gene TRBV5-1 combines with J gene TRBJ1-1; no definite D call. Trimming stripped 2 bases from V and 8 bases from J, with 19 bases between. This CDR3 comprises 15 residues. CDR1 and CDR2 from the germline V gene are SGHRS and YFSETQ. The CDR3 bases are TGCGCCAGCAGCTTAGAAGGAGACCCTCAATTCGAAGCTTTCTTT. This sequence encodes CASSLEGDPQFEAFF.

The chain uses TRBV25-1 and TRBJ1-4; maybe TRBD1 (5 bases). Trimming removed 5 bases from V and 4 bases from J, with 20 bases in between. Germline V lookup: CDR1 MGHDK, CDR2 SYGVNS. This CDR3 contains 17 residues. The CDR3 loop is CASSPTTGRRGNEKLFF. CDR3 sequence (DNA): TGTGCCAGCAGTCCTACCACGGGGAGGAGGGGTAATGAAAAACTGTTTTTT.

In this sample, this clone turned up a few times. The chain couples TRBV5-5 to TRBJ2-5; D perhaps matches TRBD2 (5 bases). The length of the CDR3 is 13 residues. Germline CDR1 is SGHKS and CDR2 is YYEKEE (reference sequence). Trimming left V 0 bases short and J 5 bases short, with 8 bases between. The CDR3 region is CASSLVGSETQYF. The DNA of the CDR3 is TGTGCCAGCAGCTTGGTAGGGAGCGAGACCCAGTACTTC.

This chain links TRBV6-5 with TRBJ2-7; TRBD2 matches 11 bases. V shed 8 bases and J 4 bases; nucleotides not matched to a gene: 10. The length of the CDR3 is 15 residues. Per germline, CDR1 MNHEY and CDR2 SVGAGI. CDR3 loop: CASGEPGLADYEQYF. The CDR3 nucleotides read TGTGCCAGCGGAGAGCCGGGACTAGCGGATTACGAGCAGTACTTC.

The chain couples TRBV30 to TRBJ1-2; the D gene is possibly TRBD1 (6 bases). CDR1 GTSNPN and CDR2 SVGIG come from the germline V gene (reference sequence). The V gene lost 5 bases and the J gene lost 2 bases, with 18 bases spanning the gap. This CDR3 is built from 15 residues. CDR3 region: CAWDWGPGGNYGYTF. DNA for the CDR3: TGTGCCTGGGACTGGGGCCCGGGGGGCAACTATGGCTACACCTTC.

About this clone itself: The junction departs from the called germline gene at one end, perhaps through a read error. The chain carries TRBV25-1 and TRBJ2-1; D call uncertain. The CDR3 extends over 13 amino acids. Germline V CDR1 and CDR2: MGHDK, SYGVNS. The CDR3 here is CAGSEYLSNEQFF. In DNA form, the CDR3 reads TGTGCCGGCAGTGAGTACCTAAGCAATGAGCAGTTCTTC.